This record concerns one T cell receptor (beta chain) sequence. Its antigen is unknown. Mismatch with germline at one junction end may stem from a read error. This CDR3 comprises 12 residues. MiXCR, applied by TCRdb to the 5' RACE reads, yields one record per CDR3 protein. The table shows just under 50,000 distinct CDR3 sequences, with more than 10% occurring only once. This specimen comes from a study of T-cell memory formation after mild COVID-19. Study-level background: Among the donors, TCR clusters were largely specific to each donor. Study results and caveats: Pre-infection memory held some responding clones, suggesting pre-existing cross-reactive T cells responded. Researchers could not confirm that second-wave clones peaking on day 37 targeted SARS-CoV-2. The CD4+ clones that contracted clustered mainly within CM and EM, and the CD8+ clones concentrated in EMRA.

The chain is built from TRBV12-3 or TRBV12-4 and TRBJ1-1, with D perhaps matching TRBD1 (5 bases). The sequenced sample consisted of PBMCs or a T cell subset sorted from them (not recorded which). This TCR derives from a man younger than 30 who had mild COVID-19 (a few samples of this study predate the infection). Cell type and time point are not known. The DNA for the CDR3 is TGTGCCAGCAGTTGGGGGGGAACTGAAGCTTCCTTT. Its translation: CASSWGGTEASF.